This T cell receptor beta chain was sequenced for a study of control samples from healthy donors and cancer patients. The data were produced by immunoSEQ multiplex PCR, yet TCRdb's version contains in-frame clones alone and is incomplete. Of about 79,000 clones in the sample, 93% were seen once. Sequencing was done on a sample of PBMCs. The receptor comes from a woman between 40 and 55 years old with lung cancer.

CDR3 coding DNA: TGTGCCAGCAGTTCTACGGTGGTATTTGGAAACACCATATATTTT. It codes for CASSSTVVFGNTIYF. This chain connects TRBV11-2 to TRBJ1-3; the D is unclear. Per germline, CDR1 SGHAT and CDR2 FQNNGV. The V end lost 6 bases, the J end lost 3 bases, and 15 bases lay between the germline ends. This CDR3 region has 15 residues.